This TCR beta chain was identified during a study of blood T cell repertoires in COVID-19. Study background: The study drew acute and convalescent COVID-19 samples from the United States, Italy and Spain.

Trimming took off 2 bases at V and 7 bases at J, with 13 bases between the two ends. This CDR3 spans 15 amino acids. Germline CDR1 KGHDR, CDR2 SFDVKD. In the source study's methods: Amplifying reference gene primers gave estimates of nucleated cell counts. Using immunoSEQ multiplex PCR, the repertoire was profiled, and TCRdb retains in-frame clones only, with some absent. For V, J and clone size, that table is used; D and trimming come from the DNA. The data hold roughly 200,000 clones, with about nine tenths observed a single time. The sequencing input was peripheral blood. The chain employs TRBV24-1 and TRBJ2-2; D unresolved. The TCR originated in a man aged 18 to 30 with active or convalescent COVID-19. The CDR3, as DNA: TGTGCCACCAGTGATTCCCTAATCCCCCGCGGGGAGCTGTTTTTT. Its protein product is CATSDSLIPRGELFF.